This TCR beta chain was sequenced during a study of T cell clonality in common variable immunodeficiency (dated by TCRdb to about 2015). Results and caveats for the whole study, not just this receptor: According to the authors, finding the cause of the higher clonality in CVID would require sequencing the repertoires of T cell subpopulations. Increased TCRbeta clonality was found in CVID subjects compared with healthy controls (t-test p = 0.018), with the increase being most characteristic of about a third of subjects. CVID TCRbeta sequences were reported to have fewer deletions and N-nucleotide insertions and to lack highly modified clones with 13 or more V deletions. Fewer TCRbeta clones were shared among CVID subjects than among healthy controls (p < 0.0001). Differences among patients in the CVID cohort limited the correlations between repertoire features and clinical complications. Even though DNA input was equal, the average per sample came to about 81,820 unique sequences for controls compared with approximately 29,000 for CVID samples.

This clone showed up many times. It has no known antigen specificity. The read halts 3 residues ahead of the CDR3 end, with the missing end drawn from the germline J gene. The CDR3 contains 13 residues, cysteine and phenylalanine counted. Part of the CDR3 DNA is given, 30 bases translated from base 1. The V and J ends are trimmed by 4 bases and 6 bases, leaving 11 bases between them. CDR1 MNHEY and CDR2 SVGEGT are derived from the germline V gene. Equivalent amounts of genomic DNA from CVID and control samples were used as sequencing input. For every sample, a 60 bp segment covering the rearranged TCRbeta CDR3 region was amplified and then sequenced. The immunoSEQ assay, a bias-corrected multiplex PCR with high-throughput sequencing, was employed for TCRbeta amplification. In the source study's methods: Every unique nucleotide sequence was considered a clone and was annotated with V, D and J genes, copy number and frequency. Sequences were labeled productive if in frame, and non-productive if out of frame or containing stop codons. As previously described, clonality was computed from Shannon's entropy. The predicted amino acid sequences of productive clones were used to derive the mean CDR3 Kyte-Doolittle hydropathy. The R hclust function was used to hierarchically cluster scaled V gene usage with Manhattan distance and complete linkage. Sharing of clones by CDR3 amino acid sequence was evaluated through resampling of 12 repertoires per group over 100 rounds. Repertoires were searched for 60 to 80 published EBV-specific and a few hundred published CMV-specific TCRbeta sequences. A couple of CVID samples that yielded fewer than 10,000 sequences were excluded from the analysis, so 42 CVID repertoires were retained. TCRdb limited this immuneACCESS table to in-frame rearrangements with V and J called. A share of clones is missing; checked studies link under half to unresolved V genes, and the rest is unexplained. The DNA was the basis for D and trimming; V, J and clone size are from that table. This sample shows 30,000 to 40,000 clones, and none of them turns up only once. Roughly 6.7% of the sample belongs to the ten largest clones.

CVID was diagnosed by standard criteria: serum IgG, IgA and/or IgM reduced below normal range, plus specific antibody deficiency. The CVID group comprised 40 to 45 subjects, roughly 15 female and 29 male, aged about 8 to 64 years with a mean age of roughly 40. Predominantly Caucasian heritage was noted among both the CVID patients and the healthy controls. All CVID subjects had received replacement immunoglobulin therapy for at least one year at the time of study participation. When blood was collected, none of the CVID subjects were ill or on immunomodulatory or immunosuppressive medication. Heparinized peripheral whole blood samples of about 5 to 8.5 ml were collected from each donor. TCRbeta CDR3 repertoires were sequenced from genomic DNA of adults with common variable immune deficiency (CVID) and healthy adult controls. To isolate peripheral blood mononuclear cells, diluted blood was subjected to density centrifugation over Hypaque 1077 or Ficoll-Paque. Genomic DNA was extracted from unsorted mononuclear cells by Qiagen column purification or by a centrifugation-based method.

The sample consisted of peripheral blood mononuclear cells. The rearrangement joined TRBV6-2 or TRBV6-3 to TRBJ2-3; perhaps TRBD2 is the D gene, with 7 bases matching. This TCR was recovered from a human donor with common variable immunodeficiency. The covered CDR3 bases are TGTGCCAGCAGTTCGGGGGGCATGGATACG. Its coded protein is CASSSGGMDT. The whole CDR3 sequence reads CASSSGGMDTQYF.